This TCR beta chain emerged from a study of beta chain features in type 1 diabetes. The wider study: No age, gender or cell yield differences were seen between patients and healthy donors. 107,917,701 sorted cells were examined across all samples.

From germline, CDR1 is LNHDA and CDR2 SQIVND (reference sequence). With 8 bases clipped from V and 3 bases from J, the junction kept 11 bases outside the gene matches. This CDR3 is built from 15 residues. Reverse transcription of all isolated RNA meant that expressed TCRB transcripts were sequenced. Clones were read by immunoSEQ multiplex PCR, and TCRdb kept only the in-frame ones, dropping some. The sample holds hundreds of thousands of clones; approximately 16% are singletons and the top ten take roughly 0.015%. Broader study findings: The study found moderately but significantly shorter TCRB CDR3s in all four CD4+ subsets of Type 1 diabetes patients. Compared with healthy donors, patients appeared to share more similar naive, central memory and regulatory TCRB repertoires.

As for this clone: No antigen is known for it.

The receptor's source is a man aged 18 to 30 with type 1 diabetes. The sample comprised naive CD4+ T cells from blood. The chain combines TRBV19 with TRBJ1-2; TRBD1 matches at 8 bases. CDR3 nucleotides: TGTGCCAGTGCGAATTCTGCAGGGGGCTACTATGGCTACACCTTC. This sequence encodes CASANSAGGYYGYTF.